This section outlines one T cell receptor beta chain sequence together with its context. Its antigen remains unknown. The PCR was carried out with 60 Vbeta primers and 13 Jbeta primers. Original data processing: Approximately 83 million unique TCR beta chains, 9.5 million to 14 million shared, were counted in a later analysis. Sequencing used immunoSEQ multiplex PCR; TCRdb keeps in-frame clones, though not all of them. V and J calls and clone size are given by that table; D and trimming were obtained from the DNA. This sample has about 110,000 clones, with around 81% found just once. This sample was included in a study of cytomegalovirus exposure and HLA in healthy donors. Overall study findings and caveats: Versus the approximately 700-donor mean, an Asian-associated ancestry cluster reportedly showed fewer N-insertions in a later analysis. Excluded: some indistinguishable V segments such as TRBV6-2 and TRBV6-3.

This CDR3 region has 12 residues. Germline values: CDR1 MGHRA, CDR2 YSYEKL. V was pared by 2 bases and J by 13 bases, with 4 bases of the junction left unmatched. This TCR was sampled from a woman aged 30 to 39 in good health and CMV-seronegative. The rearrangement joins TRBV4-1 to TRBJ2-1, with 8 bases aligning to TRBD2. The sample comprised PBMCs. The CDR3 loop reads CASSQIAGKQFF. CDR3 sequence (DNA): TGCGCCAGCAGCCAAATAGCGGGAAAACAGTTCTTC.